The T cell receptor beta chain described here comes from a study of blood T cell repertoires in COVID-19. On the study more broadly: Whether acute or convalescent, the COVID-19 samples came from the United States, Italy and Spain. Nucleic acid was either cDNA or gDNA, and it came from T cells, B-cell-depleted T cells, or PBMCs.

Generated by immunoSEQ multiplex PCR, the TCRdb table keeps only in-frame clones and is missing some. The sample carries some 83,000 clones, roughly nine tenths recorded once. This clone was seen a single time. The V and J ends lost 6 bases and 4 bases, in that order; junction bases with no gene match: 4. Germline V gene lookup returns CDR1 SNHLY and CDR2 FYNNEI. The CDR3 loop spans 13 amino acids. J is TRBJ1-2 and V is TRBV2, with 8 bases that match TRBD1. The receptor was isolated from a woman aged 80 or older with active or convalescent COVID-19. The sequenced material came from peripheral blood. Written as DNA, the CDR3 is TGTGCCAGCAGGAACGACAGGGGCTATGGCTACACCTTC. Amino acids: CASRNDRGYGYTF.